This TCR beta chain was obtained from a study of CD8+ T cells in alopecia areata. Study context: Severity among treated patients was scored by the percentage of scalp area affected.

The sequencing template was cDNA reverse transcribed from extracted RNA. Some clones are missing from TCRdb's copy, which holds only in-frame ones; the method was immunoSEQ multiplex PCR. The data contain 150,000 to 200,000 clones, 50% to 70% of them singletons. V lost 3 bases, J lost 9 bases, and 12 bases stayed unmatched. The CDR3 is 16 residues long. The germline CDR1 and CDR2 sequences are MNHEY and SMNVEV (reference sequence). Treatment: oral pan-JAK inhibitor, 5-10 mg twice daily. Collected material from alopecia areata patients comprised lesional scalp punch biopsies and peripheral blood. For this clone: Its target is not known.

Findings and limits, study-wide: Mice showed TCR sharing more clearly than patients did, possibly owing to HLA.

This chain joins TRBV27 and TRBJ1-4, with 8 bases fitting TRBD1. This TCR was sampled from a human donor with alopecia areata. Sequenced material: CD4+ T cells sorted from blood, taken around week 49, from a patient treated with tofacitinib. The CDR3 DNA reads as TGTGCCAGCAGTTTCTCGTCCGGGACAGGTCCCCAAAAACTGTTTTTT. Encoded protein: CASSFSSGTGPQKLFF.